Below are 30 T cell receptor beta chains sequenced from a single sample in a study of beta chain features in type 1 diabetes. The sequenced template was cDNA made from the entire isolated RNA. Clones were sequenced by immunoSEQ multiplex PCR, and TCRdb holds only the in-frame ones, with some missing. The sample shows some 220,000 clones, approximately 11% of them seen only once. The sample taken for sequencing was central memory CD4+ T cells from blood. The receptors were gathered from a man between 18 and 35 years old in good health.

This chain joins TRBV29-1 and TRBJ2-7; D remains unclear. CDR1 and CDR2 from the germline V gene are SQVTM and ANQGSEA. The ends were cut back, 6 bases at V and 3 bases at J, with 15 bases in the middle. The CDR3 has 13 amino acids. The CDR3 DNA is TGCAGCGTACTCGTCGGCAGGAACTACGAGCAGTACTTC. Amino acids: CSVLVGRNYEQYF.

This clone was seen a handful of times. The chain uses TRBV25-1 and TRBJ2-4; TRBD2 is a possible D gene (6 bases). The CDR3 totals 17 residues. Trimming shortened V by 5 bases and J by 0 bases, and 17 bases separated the two germline ends. CDR1 is MGHDK, CDR2 SYGVNS, per germline. The CDR3 protein is CASSTTGGTGAKNIQYF. CDR3 DNA: TGTGCCAGCAGTACGACCGGGGGTACGGGAGCCAAAAACATTCAGTACTTC.

This clone has only a few counts. The chain joins TRBV19 to TRBJ2-6; a possible D gene is TRBD1 (5 bases). This CDR3 has 14 residues. Trimming removed 6 bases at V and 0 bases at J, with 6 bases between. The germline gives CDR1 LNHDA, CDR2 SQIVND (reference sequence). The CDR3 sequence is CASRGLSGANVLTF. The CDR3 DNA is TGTGCCAGTAGGGGGCTCTCTGGGGCCAACGTCCTGACTTTC. The full variable domain, its missing parts supplied by reference TRBV19 and TRBJ2-6, is DGGITQSPKYLFRKEGQNVTLSCEQNLNHDAMYWYRQDPGQGLRLIYYSQIVNDFQKGDIAEGYSVSREKKESFPLTVTSAQKNPTAFYLCASRGLSGANVLTFGAGSRLTVL.

Only a few counts were recorded for this clone. The chain couples TRBV7-9 to TRBJ1-1; D is undetermined. This CDR3 contains 14 residues. The ends were cut back, 3 bases at V and 6 bases at J, with 14 bases in the middle. Germline assignment: CDR1 SEHNR and CDR2 FQNEAQ (reference sequence). CDR3 sequence (DNA): TGTGCCAGCAGCTTCGGCGCGGGGAGCGCTGAAGCTTTCTTT. Translated: CASSFGAGSAEAFF. Drawing the rest from reference TRBV7-9 and TRBJ1-1, the complete variable domain is DTGVSQNPRHKITKRGQNVTFRCDPISEHNRLYWYRQTLGQGPEFLTYFQNEAQLEKSRLLSDRFSAERPKGSFSTLEIQRTEQGDSAMYLCASSFGAGSAEAFFGQGTRLTVV.

This clone was recorded a few times. The chain uses TRBV28 and TRBJ2-1; no definite D call. Germline V gene lookup returns CDR1 MDHEN and CDR2 SYDVKM. CDR3 length equals 13 residues. V dropped 1 base and J dropped 10 bases, with 11 bases sitting between them. CDR3 coding DNA: TGTGCCAGCAGTTTATTGAACGGGTCCGAGCAGTTCTTC. This codes for CASSLLNGSEQFF.

This rearrangement joins TRBV5-5 to TRBJ2-1; 9 bases fit TRBD2. Losses at the gene ends were 2 bases for V and 4 bases for J; bases not matched to a gene: 7. This CDR3 is built from 16 residues. Germline V gives CDR1 SGHKS, CDR2 YYEKEE (reference sequence). As DNA, the CDR3 is TGTGCCAGCAGCTTATCTGGGACTAGCTTGTACAATGAGCAGTTCTTC. Translating it yields CASSLSGTSLYNEQFF.

At least ten counts were recorded for this clone. Other DNA sequences in this specimen translate into the identical CDR3. The rearrangement uses TRBV28 and TRBJ2-7; D unresolved. The CDR3 extends over 12 amino acids. Germline CDR1 is MDHEN and CDR2 is SYDVKM. Trimming took 3 bases from V and 3 from J, leaving 6 bases between them. The CDR3 DNA reads as TGTGCCAGCAGTTTTCAAAACTACGAGCAGTACTTC. Translated: CASSFQNYEQYF.

The V and J genes are TRBV5-4 and TRBJ1-5; D is unresolved. V was trimmed by 7 bases and J by 1 base, leaving 15 bases between them. The CDR3 spans 15 residues. Germline CDR1 and CDR2: SGHNT and YYREEE (reference sequence). As DNA, the CDR3 is TGTGCCAGCGGACCGCCCGGGCCGAGCAATCAGCCCCAGCATTTT. Amino acid sequence: CASGPPGPSNQPQHF.

This chain links TRBV5-6 with TRBJ2-3; 11 nucleotides match TRBD2. J gave up 4 bases and V 1 base, and 2 bases lay outside the gene matches. Germline V lookup: CDR1 SGHDT, CDR2 YYEEEE. The CDR3 consists of 15 residues. CDR3 bases: TGTGCCAGCAGCTTGACTAGCGGGAGAGCAGATACGCAGTATTTT. This translates into CASSLTSGRADTQYF.

This clone turned up a few times. The chain recombines TRBV6-6 with TRBJ2-7; 13 nucleotides line up with TRBD2. The germline V gene has CDR1 MNHNY and CDR2 SVGAGI (reference sequence). V lost 6 bases and J lost 2; bases outside the gene matches: 4. The CDR3 sequence is 15 residues long. The CDR3 region has the DNA TGTGCCAGCAGGTGGGGACTAGCGGGAACCTACGAGCAGTACTTC. This gives the protein CASRWGLAGTYEQYF.

This clone has more than one count but fewer than ten. The V call is TRBV7-9, the J call TRBJ2-1; 9 bases line up with TRBD2. There are 18 residues in the CDR3. Germline V gene lookup returns CDR1 SEHNR and CDR2 FQNEAQ (reference sequence). The V gene end was trimmed by 5 bases and the J gene end by 1 base; junction bases not matched to a gene: 12. Written as DNA, the CDR3 is TGTGCCAGCAGCCCGCGGTTAAGGCTAGCGGGATCCTACAATGAGCAGTTCTTC. Translation: CASSPRLRLAGSYNEQFF. The full variable domain, completed using reference TRBV7-9 and TRBJ2-1, is DTGVSQNPRHKITKRGQNVTFRCDPISEHNRLYWYRQTLGQGPEFLTYFQNEAQLEKSRLLSDRFSAERPKGSFSTLEIQRTEQGDSAMYLCASSPRLRLAGSYNEQFFGPGTRLTVL.

This clone appeared a few times. This chain joins TRBV27 and TRBJ2-7, with D maybe TRBD2 (6 bases). This CDR3 has 17 residues. Deletions cut 3 bases from V and 8 bases from J, with 26 bases between. Germline CDR1 MNHEY, CDR2 SMNVEV (reference sequence). CDR3: CASSLFGAGGTSRQQYF. The CDR3 DNA reads as TGTGCCAGCAGTTTGTTCGGTGCTGGCGGGACCTCCCGACAGCAGTACTTC.

This clone was counted only a few times. The chain couples TRBV7-2 to TRBJ2-2; unclear D gene. Per germline, CDR1 SGHTA and CDR2 FQGNSA. V gave up 1 base and J gave up 2 bases, with 8 bases separating them. This CDR3 spans 15 amino acids. The CDR3 here is CASSLVRANTGELFF. The CDR3 DNA reads as TGTGCCAGCAGCTTAGTTCGCGCAAACACCGGGGAGCTGTTTTTT. Together with reference TRBV7-2 and TRBJ2-2, the CDR3 gives the full variable domain: GAGVSQSPSNKVTEKGKDVELRCDPISGHTALYWYRQSLGQGLEFLIYFQGNSAPDKSGLPSDRFSAERTGGSVSTLTIQRTQQEDSAVYLCASSLVRANTGELFFGEGSRLTVL.

The rearrangement links TRBV5-4 to TRBJ2-6; D perhaps matches TRBD2 (5 bases). The germline V gene has CDR1 SGHNT and CDR2 YYREEE (reference sequence). The CDR3 runs to 16 residues. Trimming cost V 4 bases and J 0 bases, with 11 bases left between them. The CDR3 nucleotides are TGTGCCAGCAGCCACGGACTCGTCTCTGGGGCCAACGTCCTGACTTTC. This encodes CASSHGLVSGANVLTF.

In this sample, this clone turned up once. The rearrangement joins TRBV7-9 to TRBJ2-1, with a tentative D call TRBD2 (5 bases). This CDR3 spans 12 amino acids. Looked up from germline, CDR1 is SEHNR and CDR2 is FQNEAQ (reference sequence). V lost 5 bases and J 10 bases, leaving 12 bases between the germline ends. The CDR3 DNA reads as TGTGCCAGCAGCCTCGCCTGGAGGGAGCAGTTCTTC. Its protein is CASSLAWREQFF.

The genes are TRBV6-1 and TRBJ2-1; TRBD2 matches 7 bases. V dropped 4 bases and J dropped 7; count of bases not matched to a gene: 10. There are 15 residues in the CDR3. The germline CDR1 and CDR2 sequences are MNHNS and SASEGT. CDR3 in amino acids: CASSGGGAGENEQFF. CDR3 in DNA: TGTGCCAGCAGTGGCGGCGGGGCGGGAGAGAATGAGCAGTTCTTC.

The chain couples TRBV27 to TRBJ1-2; D gene ambiguous. The germline CDR1 and CDR2 sequences are MNHEY and SMNVEV (reference sequence). V gave up 0 bases and J gave up 4 bases, with 3 bases separating them. This CDR3 has 12 residues. CDR3 loop: CASSLSGYGYTF. The CDR3 DNA is TGTGCCAGCAGTTTATCGGGCTATGGCTACACCTTC.

The table lists this clone with many counts. The chain is built from TRBV7-9 and TRBJ2-7; 7 bases map to TRBD1. This CDR3 region has 15 residues. CDR1 and CDR2 from the germline V gene are SEHNR and FQNEAQ (reference sequence). V lost 2 bases, J lost 3 bases, and 7 bases stayed unmatched. The CDR3 loop reads CASSLTTGTDYEQYF. CDR3 bases: TGTGCCAGCAGCTTAACCACCGGGACAGACTACGAGCAGTACTTC.

This clone was seen many times. This sequence joins TRBV10-3 and TRBJ1-3, with a possible D match to TRBD1 (5 bases). Germline V gives CDR1 ENHRY, CDR2 SYGVKD. The germline V and J ends were trimmed by 0 bases and 5 bases, with 11 bases remaining between them. The CDR3 spans 15 residues. CDR3 in DNA: TGTGCCATCAGTGAGTCGACAGTAAGGAGAAACACCATATATTTT. Translated: CAISESTVRRNTIYF.

This clone was found a few times. The rearrangement uses TRBV18 and TRBJ2-7, with D possibly TRBD2 on 5 matching bases. V shed 6 bases and J shed 5 bases, with 20 bases lying between them. The CDR3 is made up of 15 amino acids. Germline CDR1 is KGHSH and CDR2 is LQKENI. The CDR3 nucleotides read TGTGCCAGCTCCCCATCTTTTGTGGACTTGAACGAGCAGTACTTC. Its translation: CASSPSFVDLNEQYF.

This clone was found a few times. The chain uses TRBV29-1 and TRBJ2-2; D is perhaps TRBD1 (5 bases). From germline, CDR1 is SQVTM and CDR2 ANQGSEA. CDR3 size: 12 residues. Trimming left V 3 bases short and J 5 bases short, with 7 bases between. This chain's CDR3 is CSVDDSTGELFF. The CDR3, as DNA: TGCAGCGTTGACGACAGTACCGGGGAGCTGTTTTTT.

In its sample, this clone was seen a few times. J is TRBJ2-5 and V is TRBV7-2; D may correspond to TRBD1 or TRBD2 (5 bases each). The CDR3 sequence is 14 residues long. Trimming stripped 1 base from V and 5 bases from J, with 11 bases between. The V gene's germline CDR1 is SGHTA and CDR2 FQGNSA. Here the CDR3 reads CASSLGWGYETQYF. CDR3 nucleotide sequence: TGTGCCAGCAGCTTAGGGTGGGGGTACGAGACCCAGTACTTC.

The chain links TRBV6-5 to TRBJ1-1; a possible D gene is TRBD1 (6 bases). Trimming shortened V by 7 bases and J by 5 bases, and 20 bases separated the two germline ends. Per germline, CDR1 MNHEY and CDR2 SVGAGI. CDR3 length: 15 residues. This CDR3 is CASISQGRGGTEAFF. Here the CDR3 DNA reads TGTGCCAGCATCTCGCAGGGGAGAGGGGGGACTGAAGCTTTCTTT.

The chain recombines TRBV5-4 with TRBJ1-1; no clear D. V lost 1 base to trimming and J lost 7 bases, with 11 bases between them. This CDR3 region has 13 residues. The germline CDR1 and CDR2 sequences are SGHNT and YYREEE (reference sequence). CDR3 coding DNA: TGTGCCAGCAGCTTGTCGGGGTTCGGTGAAGCTTTCTTT. It encodes CASSLSGFGEAFF.

The gene calls are TRBV7-9 and TRBJ1-1, with TRBD1 as a possible D gene (5 bases). The germline gives CDR1 SEHNR, CDR2 FQNEAQ (reference sequence). V gave up 1 base and J gave up 2 bases, with 8 bases separating them. CDR3 length: 14 amino acids. The DNA of the CDR3 is TGTGCCAGCAGCTTAGGGACATCCAACACTGAAGCTTTCTTT. It codes for CASSLGTSNTEAFF.

V gene TRBV25-1 combines with J gene TRBJ2-1; 7 bases are a match to TRBD2. The germline V gene encodes CDR1 MGHDK and CDR2 SYGVNS. V trimming: 1 base; J trimming: 5 bases; junction bases outside the gene matches: 2. The CDR3 sequence is 14 residues long. CDR3 loop: CASSELGGNNEQFF. The CDR3 DNA follows: TGTGCCAGCAGTGAATTGGGAGGGAACAATGAGCAGTTCTTC.

The J gene is TRBJ2-1, the V gene TRBV7-2, with 10 nucleotides matching TRBD2. The junction had 6 bases not matched to a gene; V was cut back by 4 bases and J by 6 bases. Germline assignment: CDR1 SGHTA and CDR2 FQGNSA. This CDR3 comprises 15 residues. The CDR3 DNA follows: TGTGCCAGCAGCTCCGGACTAGCGGTGAGCAATGAGCAGTTCTTC. Translating gives CASSSGLAVSNEQFF. Based on the CDR3 plus reference TRBV7-2 and TRBJ2-1, the full variable domain is GAGVSQSPSNKVTEKGKDVELRCDPISGHTALYWYRQSLGQGLEFLIYFQGNSAPDKSGLPSDRFSAERTGGSVSTLTIQRTQQEDSAVYLCASSSGLAVSNEQFFGPGTRLTVL.

The chain recombines TRBV11-2 with TRBJ2-3, with 10 positions matching TRBD1. Trimming took 6 bases from V and 5 from J; bases not matched to a gene: 11. The CDR3 runs to 16 residues. The germline V gene has CDR1 SGHAT and CDR2 FQNNGV. CDR3 region: CASSRGPGQGKDTQYF. The CDR3 DNA sequence: TGTGCCAGCAGTAGGGGTCCGGGACAGGGGAAAGATACGCAGTATTTT.

This clone has just a few counts. This chain links TRBV7-9 with TRBJ2-1, with D possibly being TRBD2 (5 bases). Trimming took off 3 bases at V and 10 bases at J, with 13 bases between the two ends. CDR1 is SEHNR, CDR2 FQNEAQ, per germline (reference sequence). The CDR3 is 13 residues long. The CDR3 bases are TGTGCCAGCAGCTTCGAGGCGGGTCTCGAGCAGTTCTTC. The encoded protein is CASSFEAGLEQFF.

The V and J genes are TRBV20-1 and TRBJ2-7; no clear D. The CDR3 is 10 amino acids. CDR1 is DFQATT, CDR2 SNEGSKA, per germline (reference sequence). The CDR3 spells CSHQPYEQYF. In DNA, the CDR3 is TGCAGCCATCAGCCCTACGAGCAGTACTTC.